This record looks at one T cell receptor beta chain sequence and its context. This specimen belongs to a study of blood T cell repertoires in COVID-19. Profiling relied on immunoSEQ multiplex PCR, and the TCRdb table lists in-frame clones only, not all of them. The sample contains 200,000 to 250,000 clones, 65% to 85% of which appear only once. V lost 5 bases, J lost 2 bases, and 13 bases lay in between. The CDR3 runs to 15 residues. Germline V CDR1 and CDR2: WNHNN, SYGVQD (reference sequence). The rearrangement joins TRBV10-1 to TRBJ1-5; D gene unclear. The origin of this receptor is a woman in her sixties or seventies who had recovered from COVID-19. Sequenced material: PBMCs or T cells enriched from blood (not recorded which). The CDR3 nucleotides are TGCGCCAGCAGTCCACCAGGTCTTGGCAATCAGCCCCAGCATTTT. It codes for CASSPPGLGNQPQHF.